This T cell receptor beta chain originates from a study of blood T cell repertoires in COVID-19. V was cut by 5 bases and J by 0 bases, with 17 bases left in between. Germline V gene lookup returns CDR1 SGHTA and CDR2 FQGNSA. The CDR3 is 18 residues long. Sequencing was performed with immunoSEQ multiplex PCR; in TCRdb, only in-frame clones are kept and a portion is missing. This sample yields 200,000 to 250,000 clones, of which approximately 84% are seen a single time; about 15% belongs to the top ten. Material for sequencing was PBMCs or T cells enriched from blood (not recorded which). The chain is built from TRBV7-2 and TRBJ2-6, with a tentative D call TRBD2 (5 bases). This sequence originates from a man aged 40-49 years who had recovered from COVID-19. The CDR3 coding sequence is TGTGCCAGCAGCCTACGCACCGGGGTCTACTCTGGGGCCAACGTCCTGACTTTC. Its translation is CASSLRTGVYSGANVLTF.